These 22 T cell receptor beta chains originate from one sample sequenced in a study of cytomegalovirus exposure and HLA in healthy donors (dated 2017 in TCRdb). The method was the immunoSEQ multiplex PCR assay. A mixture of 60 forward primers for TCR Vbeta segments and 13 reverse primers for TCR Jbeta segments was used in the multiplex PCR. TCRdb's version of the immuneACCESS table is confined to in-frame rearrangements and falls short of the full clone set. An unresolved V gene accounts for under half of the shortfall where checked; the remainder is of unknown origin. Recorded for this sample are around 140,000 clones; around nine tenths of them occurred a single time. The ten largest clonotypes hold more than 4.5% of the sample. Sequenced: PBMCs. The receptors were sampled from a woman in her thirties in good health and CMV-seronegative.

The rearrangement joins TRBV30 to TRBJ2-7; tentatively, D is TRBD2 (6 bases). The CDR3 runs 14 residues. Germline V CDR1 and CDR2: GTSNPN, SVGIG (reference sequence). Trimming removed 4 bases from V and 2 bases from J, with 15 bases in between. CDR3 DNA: TGTGCCTGGACCGCGGCGGGGTACCCCTACGAGCAGTACTTC. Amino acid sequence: CAWTAAGYPYEQYF.

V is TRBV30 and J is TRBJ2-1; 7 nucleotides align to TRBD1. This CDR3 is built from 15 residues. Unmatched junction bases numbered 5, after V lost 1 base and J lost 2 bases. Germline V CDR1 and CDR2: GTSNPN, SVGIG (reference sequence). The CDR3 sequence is CAWSANRGAYNEQFF. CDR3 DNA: TGTGCCTGGAGTGCTAACAGGGGCGCCTACAATGAGCAGTTCTTC.

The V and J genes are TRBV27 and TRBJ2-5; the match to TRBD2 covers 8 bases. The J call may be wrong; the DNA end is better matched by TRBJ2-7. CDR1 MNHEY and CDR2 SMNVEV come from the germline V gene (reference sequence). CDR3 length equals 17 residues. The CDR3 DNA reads TGTGCCAGCAGTTTATCGCCGGGGTCTAGCGGGTCCTACGAGCAGTACTTC. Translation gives CASSLSPGSSGSYEQYF.

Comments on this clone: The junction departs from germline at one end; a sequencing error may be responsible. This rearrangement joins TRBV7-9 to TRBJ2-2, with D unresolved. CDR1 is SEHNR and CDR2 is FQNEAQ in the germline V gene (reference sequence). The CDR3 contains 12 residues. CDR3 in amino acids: CSSRLESGELFF. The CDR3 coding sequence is TGTTCCAGCAGACTCGAATCCGGGGAGCTGTTTTTT.

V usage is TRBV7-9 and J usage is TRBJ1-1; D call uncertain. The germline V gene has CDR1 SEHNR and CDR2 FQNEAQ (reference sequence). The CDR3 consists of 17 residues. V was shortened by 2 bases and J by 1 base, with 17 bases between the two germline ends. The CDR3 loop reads CASSLKVMAQKNTEAFF. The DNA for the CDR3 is TGTGCCAGCAGCTTAAAGGTTATGGCACAGAAGAACACTGAAGCTTTCTTT.

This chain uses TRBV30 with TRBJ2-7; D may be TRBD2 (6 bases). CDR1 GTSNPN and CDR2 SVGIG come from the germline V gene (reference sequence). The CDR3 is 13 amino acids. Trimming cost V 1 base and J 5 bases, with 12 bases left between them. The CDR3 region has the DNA TGTGCCTGGAGTGCGTGGGGAGGCGACGAGCAGTACTTC. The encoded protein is CAWSAWGGDEQYF.

The CDR3 is CASSPSTGGVAYEQYF. CDR3 DNA: TGTGCCAGCTCACCATCAACGGGAGGAGTTGCCTACGAGCAGTACTTC. The V gene is TRBV18, the J gene TRBJ2-7, with 7 nucleotides matching TRBD2. Germline loops: CDR1 KGHSH, CDR2 LQKENI. V lost 2 bases, J lost 2 bases, and 9 bases stayed unmatched. The CDR3 consists of 16 residues.

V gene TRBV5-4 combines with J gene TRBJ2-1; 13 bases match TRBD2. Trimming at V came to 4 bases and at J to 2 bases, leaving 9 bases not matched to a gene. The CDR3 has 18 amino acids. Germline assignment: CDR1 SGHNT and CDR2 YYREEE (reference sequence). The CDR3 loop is CASSRGLAGAGPYNEQFF. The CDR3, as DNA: TGTGCCAGCAGCCGCGGACTAGCGGGAGCCGGTCCCTACAATGAGCAGTTCTTC. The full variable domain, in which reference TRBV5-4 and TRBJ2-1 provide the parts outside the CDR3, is ETGVTQSPTHLIKTRGQQVTLRCSSQSGHNTVSWYQQALGQGPQFIFQYYREEENGRGNFPPRFSGLQFPNYSSELNVNALELDDSALYLCASSRGLAGAGPYNEQFFGPGTRLTVL.

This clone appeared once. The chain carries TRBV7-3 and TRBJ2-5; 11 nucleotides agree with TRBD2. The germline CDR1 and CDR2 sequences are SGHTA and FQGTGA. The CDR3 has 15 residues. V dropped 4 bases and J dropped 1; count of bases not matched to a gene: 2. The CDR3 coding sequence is TGTGCCAGCAGCTACACTAGCGGGAGCCAAGAGACCCAGTACTTC. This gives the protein CASSYTSGSQETQYF.

In nucleotides, the CDR3 is TGTGCCAGCAGCGTAGGCTCGGCTCCGCGCAGGCAAGAGACCCAGTACTTC. It specifies CASSVGSAPRRQETQYF. The V call is TRBV9, the J call TRBJ2-5; D is uncertain. The ends were cut back, 0 bases at V and 2 bases at J, with 17 bases in the middle. Germline assignment: CDR1 SGDLS and CDR2 YYNGEE. The CDR3 has 17 residues.

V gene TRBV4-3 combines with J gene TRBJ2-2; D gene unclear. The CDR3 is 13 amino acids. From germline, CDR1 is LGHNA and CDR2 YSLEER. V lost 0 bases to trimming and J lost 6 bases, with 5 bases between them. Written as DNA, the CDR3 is TGCGCCAGCAGCCAAGATAGTGCCGGGGAGCTGTTTTTT. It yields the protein CASSQDSAGELFF.

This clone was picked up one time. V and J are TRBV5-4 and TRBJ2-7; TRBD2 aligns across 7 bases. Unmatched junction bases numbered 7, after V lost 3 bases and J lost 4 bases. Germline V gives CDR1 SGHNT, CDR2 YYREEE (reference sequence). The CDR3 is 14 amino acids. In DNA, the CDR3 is TGTGCCAGCAGCTCCCGGGCGGGGGTTTACGAGCAGTACTTC. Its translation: CASSSRAGVYEQYF.

CDR3 sequence reads: CASSITAGGLYNEQFF. CDR3 DNA: TGTGCCAGTAGTATTACGGCGGGGGGACTATACAATGAGCAGTTCTTC. The rearrangement uses TRBV19 and TRBJ2-1; 8 bases match TRBD2. Germline values: CDR1 LNHDA, CDR2 SQIVND (reference sequence). The CDR3 extends over 16 amino acids. The V segment lost 3 bases and the J segment 4 bases; nucleotides outside the gene matches: 8.

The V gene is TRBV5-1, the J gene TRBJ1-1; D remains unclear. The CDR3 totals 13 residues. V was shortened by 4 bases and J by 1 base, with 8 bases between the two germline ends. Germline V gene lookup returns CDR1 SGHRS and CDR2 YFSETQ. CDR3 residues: CASSQQTNTEAFF. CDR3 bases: TGCGCCAGCAGCCAACAAACGAACACTGAAGCTTTCTTT.

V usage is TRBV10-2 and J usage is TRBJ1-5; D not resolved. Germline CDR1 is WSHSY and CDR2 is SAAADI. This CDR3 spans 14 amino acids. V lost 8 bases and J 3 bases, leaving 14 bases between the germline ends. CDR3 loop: CASGWGDYNQPQHF. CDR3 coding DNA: TGCGCCAGCGGTTGGGGAGATTACAATCAGCCCCAGCATTTT.

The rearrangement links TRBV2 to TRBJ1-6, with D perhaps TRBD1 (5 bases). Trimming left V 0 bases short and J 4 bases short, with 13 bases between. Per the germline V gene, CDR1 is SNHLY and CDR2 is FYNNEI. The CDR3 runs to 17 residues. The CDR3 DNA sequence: TGTGCCAGCAGTGAAGCGCTTGGGGGGATTTATAATTCACCCCTCCACTTT. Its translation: CASSEALGGIYNSPLHF.

CDR3 region: CASVSPEETQYF. DNA for the CDR3: TGTGCCAGCGTCTCCCCAGAAGAGACCCAGTACTTC. J is TRBJ2-5 and V is TRBV2; no reliable D call. V was cut by 8 bases and J by 3 bases, with 10 bases left in between. Germline loops: CDR1 SNHLY, CDR2 FYNNEI. The CDR3 runs to 12 residues.

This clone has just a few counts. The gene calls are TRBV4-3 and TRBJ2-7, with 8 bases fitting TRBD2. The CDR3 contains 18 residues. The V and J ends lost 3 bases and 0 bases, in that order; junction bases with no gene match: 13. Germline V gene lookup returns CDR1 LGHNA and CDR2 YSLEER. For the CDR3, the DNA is TGCGCCAGCAGCCAGGGACTAGGCGGTCTTTCGAGCTCCTACGAGCAGTACTTC. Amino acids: CASSQGLGGLSSSYEQYF.

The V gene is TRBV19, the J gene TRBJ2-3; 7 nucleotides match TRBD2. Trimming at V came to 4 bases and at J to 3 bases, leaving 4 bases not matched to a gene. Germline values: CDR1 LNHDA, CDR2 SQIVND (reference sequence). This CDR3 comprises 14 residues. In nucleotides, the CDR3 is TGTGCCAGTAGTACGGCGGGAGCTACAGATACGCAGTATTTT. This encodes CASSTAGATDTQYF.

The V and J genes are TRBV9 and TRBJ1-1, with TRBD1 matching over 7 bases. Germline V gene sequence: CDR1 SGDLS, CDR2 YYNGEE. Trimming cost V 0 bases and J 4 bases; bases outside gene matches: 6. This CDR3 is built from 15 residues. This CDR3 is CASSVDHRGGTEAFF. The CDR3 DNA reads TGTGCCAGCAGCGTAGATCACAGGGGAGGCACTGAAGCTTTCTTT.

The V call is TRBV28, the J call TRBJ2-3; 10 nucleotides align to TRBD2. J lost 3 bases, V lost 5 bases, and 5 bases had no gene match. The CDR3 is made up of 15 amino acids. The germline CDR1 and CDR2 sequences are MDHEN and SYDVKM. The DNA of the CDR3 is TGTGCCAGCAGTACCAGCGGGGGGGAAACAGATACGCAGTATTTT. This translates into CASSTSGGETDTQYF.

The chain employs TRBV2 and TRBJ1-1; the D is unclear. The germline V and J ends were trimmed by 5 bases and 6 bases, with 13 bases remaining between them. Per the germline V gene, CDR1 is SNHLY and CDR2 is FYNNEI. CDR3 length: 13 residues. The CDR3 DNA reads TGTGCCAGCAGTAGAGGCCTGGTAGCTGAAGCTTTCTTT. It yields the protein CASSRGLVAEAFF.